Listed here are 13 T cell receptor beta chains from one sample, sequenced in a study of patients and donors after allogeneic stem cell transplantation. TCRdb itself ran the RT-PCR reads through MiXCR, one entry per CDR3 protein. The sample yields roughly 26,000 distinct CDR3 sequences, 6.5% to 10% seen once. Sequencing was done on a sample of blood, either unsorted or a sorted T cell fraction (not recorded which). These TCRs come from a human donor who was either an allogeneic HSCT recipient or a stem cell or donor lymphocyte infusion donor (not recorded which). It is not recorded whose cells these are; they may come from a transplant donor.

J is TRBJ2-5 and V is TRBV6-1; D not resolved. From germline, CDR1 is MNHNS and CDR2 SASEGT. This CDR3 is 17 amino acids long. V was shortened by 4 bases and J by 3 bases, with 21 bases between the two germline ends. The CDR3 spells CASSGTGDQSDEETQYF. CDR3 DNA: TGTGCCAGCAGTGGGACGGGCGATCAGTCGGATGAAGAGACCCAGTACTTC.

This clonotype was observed at least ten times. The chain links TRBV28 to TRBJ1-3; 8 bases are a match to TRBD1. The CDR3 has 14 residues. The V segment lost 6 bases and the J segment 1 base; nucleotides outside the gene matches: 2. CDR1 and CDR2 from the germline V gene are MDHEN and SYDVKM. The CDR3 loop reads CASRGTGSGNTIYF. Here the CDR3 DNA reads TGTGCCAGCAGGGGGACAGGATCTGGAAACACCATATATTTT.

J is TRBJ1-1 and V is TRBV7-9; 10 bases match TRBD1. V dropped 5 bases and J dropped 8; count of bases not matched to a gene: 5. The CDR3 extends over 13 amino acids. Germline V lookup: CDR1 SEHNR, CDR2 FQNEAQ (reference sequence). CDR3 in DNA: TGTGCCAGCAGCGGGGGACAGGGGCGAGAAGCTTTCTTT. This sequence encodes CASSGGQGREAFF. The whole variable domain, remainder taken from reference TRBV7-9 and TRBJ1-1, is DTGVSQNPRHKITKRGQNVTFRCDPISEHNRLYWYRQTLGQGPEFLTYFQNEAQLEKSRLLSDRFSAERPKGSFSTLEIQRTEQGDSAMYLCASSGGQGREAFFGQGTRLTVV.

This clonotype was detected many times. The chain carries TRBV28 and TRBJ2-1; the D is unclear. The germline V and J ends were trimmed by 8 bases and 9 bases, with 20 bases remaining between them. Looked up from germline, CDR1 is MDHEN and CDR2 is SYDVKM. The CDR3 sequence is 14 residues long. CDR3 sequence reads: CASHGPPQRSEQFF. CDR3 coding DNA: TGTGCCAGCCACGGACCACCACAGCGTAGTGAGCAGTTCTTC.

This clonotype was counted many times. The chain links TRBV7-2 to TRBJ1-2, with TRBD1 matching over 9 bases. Germline V lookup: CDR1 SGHTA, CDR2 FQGNSA. The CDR3 extends over 13 amino acids. J was trimmed by 5 bases and V by 4 bases; bases with no gene match: 2. CDR3: CASSSGQGYGYTF. DNA for the CDR3: TGTGCCAGCAGCTCCGGACAGGGGTATGGCTACACCTTC.

This clonotype occurred many times. The chain uses TRBV28 and TRBJ1-1; the D is unclear. CDR1 is MDHEN and CDR2 is SYDVKM in the germline V gene. The CDR3 covers 12 residues. Deletions cut 4 bases from V and 4 bases from J, with 7 bases between. CDR3 in amino acids: CASSSGVTEAFF. The CDR3, as DNA: TGTGCCAGCAGTTCAGGCGTCACTGAAGCTTTCTTT.

This clonotype was seen more than once but under ten times. The chain joins TRBV6-1 to TRBJ2-1; D is possibly TRBD1 (7 bases). The V end lost 7 bases, the J end lost 0 bases, and 13 bases lay between the germline ends. The CDR3 has 15 amino acids. Germline V gives CDR1 MNHNS, CDR2 SASEGT. DNA for the CDR3: TGTGCCAGCATGACGGGGGACAGCTCCTACAATGAGCAGTTCTTC. Protein product: CASMTGDSSYNEQFF.

In this sample, this clonotype turned up many times. The V call is TRBV2, the J call TRBJ1-6; the D is unclear. The CDR3 covers 16 residues. Germline assignment: CDR1 SNHLY and CDR2 FYNNEI. Trimming cost V 6 bases and J 0 bases, with 12 bases left between them. The CDR3 loop is CASRAGTSSYNSPLHF. In nucleotides, the CDR3 is TGTGCCAGCAGGGCGGGCACCAGCTCCTATAATTCACCCCTCCACTTT.

This clonotype was observed a handful of times. The rearrangement links TRBV29-1 to TRBJ2-7, with D perhaps TRBD1 (6 bases). V lost 7 bases to trimming and J lost 5 bases, with 21 bases between them. CDR1 is SQVTM and CDR2 is ANQGSEA in the germline V gene. The length of the CDR3 is 14 residues. The CDR3 protein is CSARPANRDHEQYF. The CDR3 DNA follows: TGCAGCGCCCGACCCGCTAACAGGGACCACGAGCAGTACTTC.

This clonotype was seen at least ten times. The chain links TRBV3-1 to TRBJ2-5, with TRBD1 matching over 11 bases. Germline-derived CDR1 and CDR2 are LGHDT and YNNKEL (reference sequence). The V segment lost 6 bases and the J segment 5 bases; nucleotides outside the gene matches: 5. The CDR3 is 14 amino acids. The CDR3 DNA follows: TGTGCCAGCAGTCACCGGGACAGGGGGGAGACCCAGTACTTC. Encoded protein: CASSHRDRGETQYF.

The chain uses TRBV6-2 or TRBV6-3 and TRBJ1-1; D is unclear. CDR1 and CDR2 (germline): MNHEY, SVGEGT. The CDR3 covers 13 residues. Trimming stripped 2 bases from V and 8 bases from J, with 12 bases between. The chain's CDR3 is CASSYTRRPEAFF. In nucleotides, the CDR3 is TGTGCCAGCAGTTACACCCGACGGCCCGAAGCTTTCTTT.

This clonotype was seen ten or more times. The chain has TRBV11-2 and TRBJ1-5, with no clear D. The CDR3 extends over 14 amino acids. The germline gives CDR1 SGHAT, CDR2 FQNNGV. V lost 1 base and J lost 3, with 7 bases in between. CDR3 DNA: TGTGCCAGCAGCTTAGTGGCGGACAATCAGCCCCAGCATTTT. This sequence encodes CASSLVADNQPQHF. Based on the CDR3 plus reference TRBV11-2 and TRBJ1-5, the full variable domain is EAGVAQSPRYKIIEKRQSVAFWCNPISGHATLYWYQQILGQGPKLLIQFQNNGVVDDSQLPKDRFSAERLKGVDSTLKIQPAKLEDSAVYLCASSLVADNQPQHFGDGTRLSIL.

This clonotype was found many times. The V and J genes are TRBV28 and TRBJ1-5; D is possibly TRBD1 (6 bases). The CDR3 length is 14 residues. Germline values: CDR1 MDHEN, CDR2 SYDVKM. Trimming pared 8 bases from V and 7 bases from J, leaving 18 bases between. In DNA form, the CDR3 reads TGTGCCAGCTTAATACAGGGTAGGGGCCAGCCCCAGCATTTT. It codes for CASLIQGRGQPQHF.